This T cell receptor beta chain was observed in a study of brain T cells in children with intractable seizures. Notes on the study in general: Absence of clones before surgery may stem from lower sequencing depth. Only CDR3 sequence similarity suggested viral specificity, without known HCMV serostatus.

Sequencing used immunoSEQ multiplex PCR; TCRdb keeps in-frame clones, though not all of them. Of roughly 120,000 clones listed, around 94% are singletons. The sequenced cases were selected for having the highest brain T cell transcript signatures. This clone was detected once. Its antigen remains unidentified. The length of the CDR3 is 15 residues. From germline, CDR1 is SGDLS and CDR2 YYNGEE. V was pared by 4 bases and J by 2 bases, with 15 bases between. The chain combines TRBV9 with TRBJ2-5, with D possibly TRBD1 on 6 matching bases. This TCR came from a boy younger than two with hemimegalencephaly and intractable seizures. The source material was peripheral blood, sampled at surgery. CDR3 region: CASSRVGAAQETQYF. The CDR3 region has the DNA TGTGCCAGCAGCCGGGTGGGGGCTGCGCAAGAGACCCAGTACTTC.